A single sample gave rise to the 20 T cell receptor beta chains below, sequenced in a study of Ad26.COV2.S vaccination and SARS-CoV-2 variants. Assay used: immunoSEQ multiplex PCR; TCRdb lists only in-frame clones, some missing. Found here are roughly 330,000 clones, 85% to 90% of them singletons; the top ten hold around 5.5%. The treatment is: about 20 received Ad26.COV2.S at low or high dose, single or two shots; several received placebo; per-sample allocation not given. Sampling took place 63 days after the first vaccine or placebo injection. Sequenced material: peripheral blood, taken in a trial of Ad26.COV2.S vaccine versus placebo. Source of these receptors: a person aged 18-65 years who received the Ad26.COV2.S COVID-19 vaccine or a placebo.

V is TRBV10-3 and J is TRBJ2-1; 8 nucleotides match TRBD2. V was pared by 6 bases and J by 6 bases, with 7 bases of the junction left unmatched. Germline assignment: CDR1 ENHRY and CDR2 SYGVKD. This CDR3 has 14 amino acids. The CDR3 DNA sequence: TGTGCCATCAGCTCGGGACTAGATGTCAATGAGCAGTTCTTC. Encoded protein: CAISSGLDVNEQFF.

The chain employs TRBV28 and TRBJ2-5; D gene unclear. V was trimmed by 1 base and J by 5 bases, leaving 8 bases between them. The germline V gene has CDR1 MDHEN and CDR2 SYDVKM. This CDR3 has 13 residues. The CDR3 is CASSLFRIETQYF. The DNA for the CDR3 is TGTGCCAGCAGTTTATTTCGGATCGAGACCCAGTACTTC.

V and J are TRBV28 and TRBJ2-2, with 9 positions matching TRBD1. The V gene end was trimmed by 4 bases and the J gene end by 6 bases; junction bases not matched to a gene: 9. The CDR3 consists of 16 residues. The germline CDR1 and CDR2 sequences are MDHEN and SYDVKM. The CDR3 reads CASSSPRDRASGELFF. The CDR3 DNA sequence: TGTGCCAGCAGTTCCCCCAGGGACAGGGCTTCCGGGGAGCTGTTTTTT.

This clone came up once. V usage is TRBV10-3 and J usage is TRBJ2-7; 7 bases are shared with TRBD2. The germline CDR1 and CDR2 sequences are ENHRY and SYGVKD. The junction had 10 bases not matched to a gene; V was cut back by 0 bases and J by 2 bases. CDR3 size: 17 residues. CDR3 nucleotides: TGTGCCATCAGTGAGTCGACTCGGGCGGGGGTAACCTACGAGCAGTACTTC. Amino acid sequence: CAISESTRAGVTYEQYF.

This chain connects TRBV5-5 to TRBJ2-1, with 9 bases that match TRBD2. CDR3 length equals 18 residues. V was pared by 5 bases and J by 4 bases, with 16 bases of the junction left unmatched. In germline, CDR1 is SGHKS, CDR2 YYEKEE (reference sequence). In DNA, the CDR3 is TGTGCCAGCAGTCTAGCGGGGCTAGGAAATAATTTTTACAATGAGCAGTTCTTC. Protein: CASSLAGLGNNFYNEQFF.

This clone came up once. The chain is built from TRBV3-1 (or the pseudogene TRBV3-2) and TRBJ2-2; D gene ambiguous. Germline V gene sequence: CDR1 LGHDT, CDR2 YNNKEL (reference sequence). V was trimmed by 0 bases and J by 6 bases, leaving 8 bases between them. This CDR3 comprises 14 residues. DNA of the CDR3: TGTGCCAGCAGCCAAGATTTGGGGTCCGGGGAGCTGTTTTTT. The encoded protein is CASSQDLGSGELFF.

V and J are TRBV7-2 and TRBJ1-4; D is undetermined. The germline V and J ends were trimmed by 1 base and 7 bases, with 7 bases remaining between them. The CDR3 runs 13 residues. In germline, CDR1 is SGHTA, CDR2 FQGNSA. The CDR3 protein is CASSLGTGEKLFF. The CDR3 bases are TGTGCCAGCAGCTTAGGGACGGGTGAAAAACTGTTTTTT.

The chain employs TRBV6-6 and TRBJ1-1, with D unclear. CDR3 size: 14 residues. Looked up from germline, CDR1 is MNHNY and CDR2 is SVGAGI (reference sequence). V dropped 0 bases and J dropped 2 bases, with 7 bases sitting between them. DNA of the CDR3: TGTGCCAGCAGTTACTCTCCGGCCAACACTGAAGCTTTCTTT. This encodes CASSYSPANTEAFF.

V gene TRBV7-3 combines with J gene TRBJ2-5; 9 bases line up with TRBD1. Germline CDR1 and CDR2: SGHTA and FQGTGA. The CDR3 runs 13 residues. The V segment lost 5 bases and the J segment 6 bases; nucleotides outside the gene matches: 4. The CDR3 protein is CASSRDRAKTQYF. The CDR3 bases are TGTGCCAGCAGCCGGGACAGGGCTAAGACCCAGTACTTC.

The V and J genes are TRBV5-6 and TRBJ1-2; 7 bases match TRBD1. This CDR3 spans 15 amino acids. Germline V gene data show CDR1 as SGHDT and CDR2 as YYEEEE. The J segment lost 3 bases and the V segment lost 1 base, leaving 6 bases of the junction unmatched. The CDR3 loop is CASSLLTGPHYGYTF. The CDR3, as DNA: TGTGCCAGCAGCTTGCTGACAGGGCCACACTATGGCTACACCTTC.

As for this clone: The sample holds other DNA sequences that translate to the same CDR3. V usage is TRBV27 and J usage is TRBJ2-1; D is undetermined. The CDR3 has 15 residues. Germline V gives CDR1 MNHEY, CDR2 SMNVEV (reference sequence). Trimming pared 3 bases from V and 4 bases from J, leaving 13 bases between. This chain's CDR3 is CASSFGDILYNEQFF. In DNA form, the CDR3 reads TGTGCCAGCAGTTTCGGAGATATCCTGTACAATGAGCAGTTCTTC.

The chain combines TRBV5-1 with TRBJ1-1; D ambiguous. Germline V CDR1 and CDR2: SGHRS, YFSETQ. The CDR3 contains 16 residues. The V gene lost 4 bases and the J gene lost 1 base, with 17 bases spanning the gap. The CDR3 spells CASSRNTASTNTEAFF. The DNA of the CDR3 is TGCGCCAGCAGCCGTAATACAGCGTCCACGAACACTGAAGCTTTCTTT.

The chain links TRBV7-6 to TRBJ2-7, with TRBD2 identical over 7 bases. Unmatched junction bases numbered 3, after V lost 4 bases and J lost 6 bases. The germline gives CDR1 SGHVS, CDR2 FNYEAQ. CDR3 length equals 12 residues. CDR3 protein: CASSWGGGEQYF. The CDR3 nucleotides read TGTGCCAGCAGCTGGGGCGGGGGCGAGCAGTACTTC.

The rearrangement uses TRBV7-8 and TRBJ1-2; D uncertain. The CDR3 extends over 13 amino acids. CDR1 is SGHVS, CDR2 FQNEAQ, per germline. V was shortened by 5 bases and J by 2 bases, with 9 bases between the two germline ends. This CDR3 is CASSVGGNYGYTF. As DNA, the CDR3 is TGTGCCAGCAGCGTGGGAGGGAACTATGGCTACACCTTC.

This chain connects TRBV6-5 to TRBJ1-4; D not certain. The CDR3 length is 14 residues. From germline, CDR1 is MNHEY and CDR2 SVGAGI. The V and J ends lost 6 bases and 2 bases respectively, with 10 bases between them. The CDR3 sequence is CASSLLGTNEKLFF. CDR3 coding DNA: TGTGCCAGCAGCTTACTAGGGACTAATGAAAAACTGTTTTTT.

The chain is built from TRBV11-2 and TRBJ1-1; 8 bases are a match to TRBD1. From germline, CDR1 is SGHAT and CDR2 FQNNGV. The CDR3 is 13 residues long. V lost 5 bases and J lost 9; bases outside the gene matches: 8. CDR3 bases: TGTGCCAGCAGCACAAACCGGGACAGGAAAGCTTTCTTT. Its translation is CASSTNRDRKAFF.

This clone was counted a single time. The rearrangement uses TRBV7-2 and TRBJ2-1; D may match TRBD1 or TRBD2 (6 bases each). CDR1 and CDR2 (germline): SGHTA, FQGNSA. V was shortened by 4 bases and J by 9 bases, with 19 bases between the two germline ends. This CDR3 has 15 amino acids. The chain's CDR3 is CASSSTGFRGGEQFF. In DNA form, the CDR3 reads TGTGCCAGCAGCTCAACGGGGTTCAGGGGAGGTGAGCAGTTCTTC.

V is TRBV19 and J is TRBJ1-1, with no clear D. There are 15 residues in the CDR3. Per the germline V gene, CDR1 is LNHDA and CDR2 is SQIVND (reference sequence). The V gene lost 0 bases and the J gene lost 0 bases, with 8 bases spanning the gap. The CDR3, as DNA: TGTGCCAGTAGTATAGATCGGAGTATGAACACTGAAGCTTTCTTT. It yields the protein CASSIDRSMNTEAFF.

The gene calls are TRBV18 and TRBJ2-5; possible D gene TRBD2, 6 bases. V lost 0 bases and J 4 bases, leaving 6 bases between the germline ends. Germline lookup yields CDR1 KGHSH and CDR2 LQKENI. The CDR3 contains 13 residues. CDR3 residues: CASSPPTRETQYF. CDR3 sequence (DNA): TGTGCCAGCTCACCACCGACTAGAGAGACCCAGTACTTC.

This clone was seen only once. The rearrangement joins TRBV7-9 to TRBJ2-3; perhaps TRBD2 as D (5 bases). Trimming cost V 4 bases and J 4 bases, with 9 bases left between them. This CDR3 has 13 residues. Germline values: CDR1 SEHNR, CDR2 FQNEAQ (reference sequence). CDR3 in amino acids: CASSWGVSDTQYF. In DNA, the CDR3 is TGTGCCAGCAGCTGGGGAGTTTCAGATACGCAGTATTTT. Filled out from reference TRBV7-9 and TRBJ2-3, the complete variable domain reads DTGVSQNPRHKITKRGQNVTFRCDPISEHNRLYWYRQTLGQGPEFLTYFQNEAQLEKSRLLSDRFSAERPKGSFSTLEIQRTEQGDSAMYLCASSWGVSDTQYFGPGTRLTVL.